This T cell receptor beta chain emerged from a study of cytomegalovirus exposure and HLA in healthy donors. About this clone itself: Its antigen is not identified.

PCR used 60 Vbeta primers and 13 Jbeta primers. Only in-frame clones appear in the TCRdb table, and some are missing; sequencing was by immunoSEQ multiplex PCR. The listing records roughly 62,000 clones. Germline CDR1 SGHRS, CDR2 YFSETQ. Between the trimmed V and J ends, which lost 0 bases and 3 bases, there was a span of 13 bases. The CDR3 loop spans 16 amino acids. Study-wide findings and caveats: Earlier analysis looked at TCR beta V segments, and most were productive about 90% or about 30% of the time. The authors later found TCR association rates varying by HLA locus, with DRB1 most and HLA-C fewest.

This sequence joins TRBV5-1 and TRBJ2-4, with D maybe TRBD1 (5 bases). Sequenced input: PBMCs. The clonotype was recovered from a woman aged 18 to 35 in good health and CMV-seronegative. The CDR3 region is CASSLEAGWSKNIQYF. CDR3 DNA sequence: TGCGCCAGCAGCTTGGAGGCAGGGTGGAGCAAAAACATTCAGTACTTC.